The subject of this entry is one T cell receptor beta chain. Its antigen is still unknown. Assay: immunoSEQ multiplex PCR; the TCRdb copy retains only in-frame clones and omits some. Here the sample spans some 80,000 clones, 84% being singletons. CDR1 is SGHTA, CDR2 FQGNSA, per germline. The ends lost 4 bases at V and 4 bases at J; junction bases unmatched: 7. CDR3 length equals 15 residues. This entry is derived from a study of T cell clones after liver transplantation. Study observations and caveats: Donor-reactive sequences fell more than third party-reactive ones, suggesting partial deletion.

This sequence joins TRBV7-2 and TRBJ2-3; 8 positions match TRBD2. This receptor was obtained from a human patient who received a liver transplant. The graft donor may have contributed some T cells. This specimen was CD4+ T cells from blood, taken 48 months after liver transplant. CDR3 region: CASSSTGGPSDTQYF. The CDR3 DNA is TGTGCCAGCAGCTCCACGGGGGGGCCGTCAGATACGCAGTATTTT.